This T cell receptor beta chain was recorded in a study of shared clonotypes between healthy human individuals. Study-wide findings and caveats: Few donors limited the genetic and exposure-history diversity represented.

The V and J ends lost 9 bases and 4 bases respectively, with 3 bases between them. This CDR3 spans 9 amino acids. Germline CDR1 reads MDHEN; CDR2 reads SYDVKM. Deep level was the assay's run setting. Profiled with immunoSEQ multiplex PCR; TCRdb holds only in-frame clones, not every one. This table has 2.3 million or so clones, over 85% appearing once. Investigators divided CD4+ cells into CD45RA+ naive and CD45RA-negative memory subsets. About this clone: What it binds is not known.

This chain uses TRBV28 with TRBJ1-2; D call uncertain. This receptor was taken from a young man in good health. Some clones in this sample may be carry-over from other donors' samples. Input material: naive CD4+ T cells from PBMCs. Subset indicated: CD45RA+ positively selected. The CDR3 spells CARTYGYTF. In DNA form, the CDR3 reads TGTGCCAGAACCTATGGCTACACCTTC.